The rows below give T cell receptor beta chains drawn from one sample of a study of T cells in Graves' hyperthyroidism and ophthalmopathy. TCRdb independently ran MiXCR on the multiplex PCR reads; one entry per CDR3 protein. The sample comprises 400,000 to 600,000 distinct CDR3 sequences, about a fifth of which are singletons, and 26% rests with the top ten. The sample comprised blood. The receptors were gathered from a man between 18 and 35 years old with Graves' hyperthyroidism. Both conserved end residues are part of each CDR3. The D gene is left open where the match is weak. Size is omitted from some rows. Given values are once, few, many or a class for expanded clones.

J: TRBJ1-2
size: many
D: TRBD1
V: TRBV5-1
DNA: TGCGCCAGCAGAGGGGGACAGGGGAGTGAGACGTATGGCTACACCTTC
CDR3: CASRGGQGSETYGYTF

J: TRBJ2-5
size: many
D: TRBD2
V: TRBV6-2/TRBV6-3
DNA: TGTGCCAGCAGAGGACTAGCGGTACAAGAGACCCAGTACTTC
CDR3: CASRGLAVQETQYF

J: TRBJ2-2
size: many
D: TRBD2
V: TRBV10-2
DNA: TGCGCCAGCAGTGCCCCTGCACTAGCGGGGCGTGGCATGACCGGGGAGCTGTTTTTT
CDR3: CASSAPALAGRGMTGELFF

J: TRBJ2-7
size: many
D: .
V: TRBV20-1
DNA: TGCAGTGCCCCCGGGCAGGGAGTCTACGAGCAGTACTTC
CDR3: CSAPGQGVYEQYF

J: TRBJ2-2
size: many
D: .
V: TRBV12-3/TRBV12-4
DNA: TGTGCCAGCAGTTTGCGGGGAGGCACCTCACTCGGGGAGCTGTTTTTT
CDR3: CASSLRGGTSLGELFF

J: TRBJ1-2
size: few
D: TRBD1
V: TRBV6-2/TRBV6-3
DNA: TGTGCCAGCAGTACCTTGGACAGGGTTGATAGTGGCTACACCTTC
CDR3: CASSTLDRVDSGYTF

J: TRBJ2-2
size: .
D: TRBD2
V: TRBV11-2
DNA: TGTGCCAGCAGCCCGATCCGGGGGGAAACCGGGGAGCTGTTTTTT
CDR3: CASSPIRGETGELFF

J: TRBJ2-7
size: .
D: TRBD1
V: TRBV3-1
DNA: TGTGCCAGCAGCCGGTTCCACAGGGGCGACTCCTACGAGCAGTACTTC
CDR3: CASSRFHRGDSYEQYF

J: TRBJ2-5
size: .
D: TRBD2
V: TRBV20-1
DNA: TGCAGTGCTGGCGAGGCGGGAGGGCGGGAGACCCAGTACTTC
CDR3: CSAGEAGGRETQYF

J: TRBJ1-2
size: .
D: .
V: TRBV6-5
DNA: TGTGCCAGCAGTTACTCGAGTAGGCGTCCGGCCTATGGCTACACCTTC
CDR3: CASSYSSRRPAYGYTF

J: TRBJ2-2
size: .
D: .
V: TRBV12-3/TRBV12-4
DNA: TGTGCCAGCACCCCCCAGACGAACACCGGGGAGCTGTTTTTT
CDR3: CASTPQTNTGELFF

J: TRBJ1-2
size: .
D: TRBD1
V: TRBV11-1
DNA: TGTGCCAGCAGCTTCAACAGGGGGCGAATTGGCTATGGCTACACCTTC
CDR3: CASSFNRGRIGYGYTF

J: TRBJ2-4
size: .
D: .
V: TRBV20-1
DNA: TGCAGTGCCCCAAGAGGGGGGGTACCTCGGGACAAAAACATTCAGTACTTC
CDR3: CSAPRGGVPRDKNIQYF

J: TRBJ1-2
size: many
D: TRBD1
V: TRBV2
DNA: TGTGCCAGCAATGGGGACAGGATATCCCAAGGCTACACCTTC
CDR3: CASNGDRISQGYTF

J: TRBJ1-2
size: many
D: .
V: TRBV28
DNA: TGTGCCAGCAGCTCCCCTAACTATGGCTACACCTTC
CDR3: CASSSPNYGYTF

J: TRBJ1-1
size: few
D: .
V: TRBV5-8
DNA: TGTGCCAGCAGCTGGACCCTGGGGACTGAAGCTTTCTTT
CDR3: CASSWTLGTEAFF

J: TRBJ1-3
size: many
D: .
V: TRBV20-1
DNA: TGCAGTGCTAGCGAGGTATCATCTGGAAACACCATATATTTT
CDR3: CSASEVSSGNTIYF

J: TRBJ2-7
size: many
D: .
V: TRBV7-9
DNA: TGTGCCAGCGGCAAGACTGGAGGGGGCGAGCAGTACTTC
CDR3: CASGKTGGGEQYF

J: TRBJ1-1
size: .
D: .
V: TRBV30
DNA: TGTGCCTGGGACCAAGGGGGGGGCGAAGAAGCTTTCTTT
CDR3: CAWDQGGGEEAFF

J: TRBJ1-3
size: many
D: .
V: TRBV6-1
DNA: TGTGCCAGCAGAACCACACCTTCTGGAAACACCATATATTTT
CDR3: CASRTTPSGNTIYF

J: TRBJ1-2
size: many
D: .
V: TRBV15
DNA: TGTGCCACCAGCAGAGATGGGCAGCCGAACTATGGCTACACCTTC
CDR3: CATSRDGQPNYGYTF

J: TRBJ1-3
size: .
D: .
V: TRBV7-9
DNA: TGTGCCAGCAGCCCTCCCCGCAACACCATATATTTT
CDR3: CASSPPRNTIYF

J: TRBJ2-2
size: .
D: .
V: TRBV28
DNA: TGTGCCAGCAGCGTACCCGCGAACACCGGGGAGCTGTTTTTT
CDR3: CASSVPANTGELFF

J: TRBJ2-7
size: .
D: TRBD2
V: TRBV4-1
DNA: TGCGCCAGCAGCCTCTGGCGGGGGGCAGGGGCTGAACAGTACTTC
CDR3: CASSLWRGAGAEQYF